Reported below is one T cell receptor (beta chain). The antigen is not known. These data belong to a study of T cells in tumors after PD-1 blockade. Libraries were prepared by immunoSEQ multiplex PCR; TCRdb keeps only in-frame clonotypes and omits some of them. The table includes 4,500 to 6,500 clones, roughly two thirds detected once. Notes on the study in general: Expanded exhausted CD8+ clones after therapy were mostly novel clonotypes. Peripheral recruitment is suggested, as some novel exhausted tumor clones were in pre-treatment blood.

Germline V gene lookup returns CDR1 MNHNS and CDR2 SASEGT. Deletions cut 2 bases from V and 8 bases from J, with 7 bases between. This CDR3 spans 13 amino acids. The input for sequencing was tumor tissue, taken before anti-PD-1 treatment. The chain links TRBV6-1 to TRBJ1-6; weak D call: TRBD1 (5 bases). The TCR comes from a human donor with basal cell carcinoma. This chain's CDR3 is CASSEPGHSPLHF. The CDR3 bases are TGTGCCAGCAGTGAACCAGGGCATTCACCCCTCCACTTT.